This TCR beta chain comes out of a study of blood T cell repertoires in COVID-19. Clones were read by immunoSEQ multiplex PCR, and TCRdb kept only the in-frame ones, dropping some. Of approximately 240,000 clones in the sample, roughly 84% are singletons; the top ten hold roughly 4.2%. CDR3 length: 14 amino acids. Germline V gene lookup returns CDR1 LGHDT and CDR2 YNNKEL (reference sequence). The V and J ends lost 0 bases and 5 bases respectively, with 10 bases between them. This chain connects TRBV3-1 (or the pseudogene TRBV3-2) to TRBJ1-1, with D possibly TRBD1 on 6 matching bases. The source is a woman aged 40 to 55 with active or convalescent COVID-19. The source material was peripheral blood. CDR3 nucleotides: TGTGCCAGCAGCCAAGATCAAAGGGGGACTGAAGCTTTCTTT. This translates into CASSQDQRGTEAFF.